Below are 9 T cell receptor beta chains sequenced from a single sample in a study of B cell selection in AIRE deficiency. Sequencing was performed with immunoSEQ multiplex PCR; in TCRdb, only in-frame clones are kept and a portion is missing. The sample includes 28,000 or so clones, 80% to 95% of them seen just once. The regulatory T cell sort gate was CD4+CD25hiCD127low/negative. The specimen sequenced was CD4+CD25+ Tregs sorted from PBMCs. All receptors derive from a human donor in good health.

This chain joins TRBV18 and TRBJ1-1; unclear D gene. The CDR3 extends over 12 amino acids. Trimming took off 3 bases at V and 6 bases at J, with 8 bases between the two ends. Germline V gives CDR1 KGHSH, CDR2 LQKENI. CDR3 region: CASSPGLSEAFF. The CDR3 bases are TGTGCCAGCTCACCGGGCCTATCTGAAGCTTTCTTT. The full variable domain, its missing parts supplied by reference TRBV18 and TRBJ1-1, is NAGVMQNPRHLVRRRGQEARLRCSPMKGHSHVYWYRQLPEEGLKFMVYLQKENIIDESGMPKERFSAEFPKEGPSILRIQQVVRGDSAAYFCASSPGLSEAFFGQGTRLTVV.

The chain is built from TRBV6-1 and TRBJ1-4; no definite D call. Germline loops: CDR1 MNHNS, CDR2 SASEGT. The CDR3 sequence is 14 residues long. The ends were cut back, 6 bases at V and 0 bases at J, with 8 bases in the middle. The CDR3 bases are TGTGCCAGCAGAGCCACGGCAACTAATGAAAAACTGTTTTTT. Its translation: CASRATATNEKLFF.

V usage is TRBV9 and J usage is TRBJ2-3, with D perhaps TRBD2 (7 bases). V lost 0 bases to trimming and J lost 1 base, with 12 bases between them. The V gene's germline CDR1 is SGDLS and CDR2 YYNGEE. This CDR3 spans 16 amino acids. The CDR3 loop reads CASSVGVGGRTDTQYF. The CDR3 nucleotides read TGTGCCAGCAGCGTAGGTGTGGGGGGGCGCACAGATACGCAGTATTTT. The full variable domain, rest sourced from reference TRBV9 and TRBJ2-3, is DSGVTQTPKHLITATGQRVTLRCSPRSGDLSVYWYQQSLDQGLQFLIQYYNGEERAKGNILERFSAQQFPDLHSELNLSSLELGDSALYFCASSVGVGGRTDTQYFGPGTRLTVL.

The rearrangement joins TRBV19 to TRBJ1-5; 10 bases map to TRBD1. The ends lost 5 bases at V and 6 bases at J; junction bases unmatched: 7. The CDR3 contains 15 residues. Germline V gene data show CDR1 as LNHDA and CDR2 as SQIVND (reference sequence). CDR3 protein: CASSARDRGSQPQHF. The CDR3 nucleotides are TGTGCCAGTAGTGCCCGGGACAGGGGAAGTCAGCCCCAGCATTTT.

This clone occurred a few times. V and J are TRBV21-1 and TRBJ1-6; TRBD1 reflects the table's D call only, with no check against the DNA. TRBV21-1 is an annotated pseudogene. The CDR3 contains 16 residues. The CDR3 is CASSTRTGSYNSPLHF. In DNA, the CDR3 is TGTGCCAGCAGCACCCGGACAGGCTCCTATAATTCACCCCTCCACTTT.

The J gene is TRBJ2-2, the V gene TRBV7-6, with TRBD1 as a possible D gene (5 bases). The CDR3 runs 13 residues. The V end lost 7 bases, the J end lost 7 bases, and 13 bases lay between the germline ends. From germline, CDR1 is SGHVS and CDR2 FNYEAQ. The CDR3 DNA sequence: TGTGCCAGCACCAATACTCAGGGCGGGGAGCTGTTTTTT. Translating it yields CASTNTQGGELFF.

This clone was found a few times. The CDR3 nucleotides are TGTGCCATCAAAGGGACAGGGGAAACCTACGAGCAGTACTTC. It is translated as CAIKGTGETYEQYF. The chain employs TRBV10-3 and TRBJ2-7, with TRBD1 matching over 10 bases. CDR3 length: 14 amino acids. J gave up 2 bases and V 7 bases, and 5 bases lay outside the gene matches. Germline CDR1 reads ENHRY; CDR2 reads SYGVKD.

This chain links TRBV6-5 with TRBJ1-2, with a weak D call TRBD1 (5 bases). V gave up 0 bases and J gave up 5 bases, with 10 bases separating them. The germline V gene encodes CDR1 MNHEY and CDR2 SVGAGI. There are 14 residues in the CDR3. The CDR3 bases are TGTGCCAGCAGTTACTCGGCGGGGGAATATGGCTACACCTTC. Its translation is CASSYSAGEYGYTF.

The rearrangement joins TRBV11-2 to TRBJ1-5; 8 bases are a match to TRBD1. V shed 0 bases, J shed 9 bases, and the junction held 7 bases outside the gene matches. The CDR3 has 15 residues. Germline-derived CDR1 and CDR2 are SGHAT and FQNNGV. CDR3 DNA: TGTGCCAGCAGCTTAGAAGGACAGGGTCGTGGGCCCCAGCATTTT. Translation gives CASSLEGQGRGPQHF.